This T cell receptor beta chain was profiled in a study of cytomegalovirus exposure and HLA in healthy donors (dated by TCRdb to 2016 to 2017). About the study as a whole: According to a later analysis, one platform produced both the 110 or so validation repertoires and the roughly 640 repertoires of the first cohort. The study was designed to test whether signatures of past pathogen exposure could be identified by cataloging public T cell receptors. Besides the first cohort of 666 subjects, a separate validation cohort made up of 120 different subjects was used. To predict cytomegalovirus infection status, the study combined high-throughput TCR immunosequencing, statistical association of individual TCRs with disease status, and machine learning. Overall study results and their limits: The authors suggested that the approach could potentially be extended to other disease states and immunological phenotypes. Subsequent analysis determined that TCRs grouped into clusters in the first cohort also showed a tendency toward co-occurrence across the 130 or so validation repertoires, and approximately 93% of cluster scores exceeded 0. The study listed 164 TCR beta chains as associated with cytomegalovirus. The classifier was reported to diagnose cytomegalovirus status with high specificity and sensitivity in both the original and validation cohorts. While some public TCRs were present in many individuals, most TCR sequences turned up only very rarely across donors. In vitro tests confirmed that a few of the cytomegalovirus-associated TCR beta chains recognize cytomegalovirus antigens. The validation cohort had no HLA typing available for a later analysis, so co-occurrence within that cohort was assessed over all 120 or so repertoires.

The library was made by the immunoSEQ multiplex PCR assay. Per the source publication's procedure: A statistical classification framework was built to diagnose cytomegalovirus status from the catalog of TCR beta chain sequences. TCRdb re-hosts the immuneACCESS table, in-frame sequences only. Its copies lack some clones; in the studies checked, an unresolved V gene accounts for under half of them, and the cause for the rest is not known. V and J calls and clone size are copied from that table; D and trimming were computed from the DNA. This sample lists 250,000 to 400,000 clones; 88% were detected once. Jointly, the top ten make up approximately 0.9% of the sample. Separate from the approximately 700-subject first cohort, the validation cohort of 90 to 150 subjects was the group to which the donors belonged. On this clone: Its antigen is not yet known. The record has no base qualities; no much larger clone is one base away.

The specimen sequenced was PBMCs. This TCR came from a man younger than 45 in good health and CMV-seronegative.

The CDR3 protein sequence reads: CASSSVTGTYEQYF. The DNA is TGCGCCAGCAGTTCTGTGACAGGTACCTACGAGCAGTACTTC. This chain joins TRBV10-1 to TRBJ2-7; a tentative D call is TRBD1 (6 bases match). The CDR3 sequence holds 14 residues, the cysteine and phenylalanine included. Only CDR3 DNA remains: 42 bases, in frame from the first base. Cut back by 5 bases and 2 bases, the V and J ends lie 13 bases apart. Based on the germline V gene (reference sequence), the CDR1 and CDR2 sequences are WNHNN and SYGVQD.